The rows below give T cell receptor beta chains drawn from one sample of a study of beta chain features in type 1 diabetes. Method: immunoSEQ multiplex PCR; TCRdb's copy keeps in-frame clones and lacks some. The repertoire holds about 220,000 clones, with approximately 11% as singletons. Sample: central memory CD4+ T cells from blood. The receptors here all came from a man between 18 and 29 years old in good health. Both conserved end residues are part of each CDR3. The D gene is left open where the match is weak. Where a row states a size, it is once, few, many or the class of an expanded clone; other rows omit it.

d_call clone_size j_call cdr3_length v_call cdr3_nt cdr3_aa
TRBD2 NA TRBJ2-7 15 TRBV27 TGTGCCAGCAGACCCTCGAGGACTAGTCGGTACGAGCAGTACTTC CASRPSRTSRYEQYF
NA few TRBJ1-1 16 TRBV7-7 TGTGCTAGCAGCTTAGCATGTGGTGAGATGAACACTGAAGCTTTCTTT CASSLACGEMNTEAFF
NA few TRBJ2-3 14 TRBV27 TGTGCCAGCAGTTTAAAACCGGGGACAGATACGCAGTATTTT CASSLKPGTDTQYF
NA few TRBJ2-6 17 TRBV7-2 TGTGCCAGCAGCTTAGTGCGGGTCTCGGCCGGGGCCAACGTCCTGACTTTC CASSLVRVSAGANVLTF
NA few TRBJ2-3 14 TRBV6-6 TGTGCCAGCAGTTTACGACTGGGGGCAGATACGCAGTATTTT CASSLRLGADTQYF
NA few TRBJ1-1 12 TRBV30 TGTGCCTGGAGTCCGAGGGACGCTGAAGCTTTCTTT CAWSPRDAEAFF
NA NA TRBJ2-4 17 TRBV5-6 TGTGCCAGCAGCTTGGGTTGGCAGGACAGAGCCAAAAACATTCAGTACTTC CASSLGWQDRAKNIQYF
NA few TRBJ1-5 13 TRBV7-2 TGTGCCAGCAGCTCTAGACAGAATCAGCCCCAGCATTTT CASSSRQNQPQHF
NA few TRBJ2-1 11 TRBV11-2 TGTGCCAGCGAGAACTACAATGAGCAGTTCTTC CASENYNEQFF
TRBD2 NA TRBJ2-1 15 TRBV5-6 TGTGCCAGCAGCCAGAGCGGGAGTGATTACAATGAGCAGTTCTTC CASSQSGSDYNEQFF